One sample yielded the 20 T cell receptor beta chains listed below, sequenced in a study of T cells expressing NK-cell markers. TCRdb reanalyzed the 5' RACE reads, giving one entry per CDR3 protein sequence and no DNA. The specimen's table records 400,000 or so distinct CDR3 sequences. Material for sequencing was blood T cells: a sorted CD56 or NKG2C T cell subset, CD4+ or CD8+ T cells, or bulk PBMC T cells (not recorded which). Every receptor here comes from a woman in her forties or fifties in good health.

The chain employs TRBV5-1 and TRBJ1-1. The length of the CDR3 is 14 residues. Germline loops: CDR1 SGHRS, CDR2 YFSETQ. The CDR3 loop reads CASSLTDSPYEAFF.

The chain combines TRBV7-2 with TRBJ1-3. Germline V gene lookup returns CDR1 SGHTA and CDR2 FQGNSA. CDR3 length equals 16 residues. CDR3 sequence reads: CASSLHGWDSGNTIYF.

This CDR3 is CASSYVAGGTDTQYF. The chain links TRBV6-2 or TRBV6-3 to TRBJ2-3; the TCRdb call, TRBD1, lacks DNA for checking. CDR3 length equals 15 residues. Germline V lookup: CDR1 MNHEY, CDR2 SVGEGT.

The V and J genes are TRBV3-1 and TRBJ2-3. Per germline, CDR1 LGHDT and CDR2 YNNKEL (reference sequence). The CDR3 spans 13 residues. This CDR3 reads CASGRINTDTQYF.

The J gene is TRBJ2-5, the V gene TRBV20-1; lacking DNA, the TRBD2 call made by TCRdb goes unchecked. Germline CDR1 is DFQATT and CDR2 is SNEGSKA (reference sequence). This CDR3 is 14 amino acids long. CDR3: CSAPPLELGETQYF.

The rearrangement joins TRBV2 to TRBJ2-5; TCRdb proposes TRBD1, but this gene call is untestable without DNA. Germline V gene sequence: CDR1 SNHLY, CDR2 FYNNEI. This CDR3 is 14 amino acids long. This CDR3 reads CASNRRRGPGTQYF.

This CDR3 is CATSKGDSWYTDTQYF. The chain links TRBV24-1 to TRBJ2-3; without DNA, the TCRdb call of TRBD1 cannot be checked. The germline CDR1 and CDR2 sequences are KGHDR and SFDVKD. This CDR3 spans 16 amino acids.

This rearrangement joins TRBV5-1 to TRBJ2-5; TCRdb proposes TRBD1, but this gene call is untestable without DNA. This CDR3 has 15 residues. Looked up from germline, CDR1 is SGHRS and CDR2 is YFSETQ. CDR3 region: CASSLMGVVGEISTF.

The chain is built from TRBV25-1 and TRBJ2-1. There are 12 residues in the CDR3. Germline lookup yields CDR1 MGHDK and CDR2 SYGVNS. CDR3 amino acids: CASGVVGNEQFF.

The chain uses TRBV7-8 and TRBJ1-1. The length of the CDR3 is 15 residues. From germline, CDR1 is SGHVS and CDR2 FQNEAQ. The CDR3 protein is CASSYTLGLNTEAFF.

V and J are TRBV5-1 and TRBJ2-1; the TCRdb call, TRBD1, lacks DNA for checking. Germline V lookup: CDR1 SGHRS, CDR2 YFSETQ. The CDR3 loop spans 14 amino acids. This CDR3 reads CASSLDGTDSEQFF.

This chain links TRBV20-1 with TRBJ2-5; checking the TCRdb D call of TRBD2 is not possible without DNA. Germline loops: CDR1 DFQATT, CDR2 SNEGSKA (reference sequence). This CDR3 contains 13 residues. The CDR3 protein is CSAPGPMGKTQYF.

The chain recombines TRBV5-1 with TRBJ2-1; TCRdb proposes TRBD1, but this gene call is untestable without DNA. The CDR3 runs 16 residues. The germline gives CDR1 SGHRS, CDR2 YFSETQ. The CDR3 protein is CASSLRGAGESNEQFF.

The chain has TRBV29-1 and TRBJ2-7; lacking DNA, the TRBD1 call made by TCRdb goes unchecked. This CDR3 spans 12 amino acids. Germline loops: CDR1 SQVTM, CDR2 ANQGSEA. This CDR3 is CSFRQGRSEQYF.

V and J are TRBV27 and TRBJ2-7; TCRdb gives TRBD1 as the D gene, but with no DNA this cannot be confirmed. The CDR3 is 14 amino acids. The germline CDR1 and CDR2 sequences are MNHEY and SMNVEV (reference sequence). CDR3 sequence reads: CASSFKGQGYEQYF.

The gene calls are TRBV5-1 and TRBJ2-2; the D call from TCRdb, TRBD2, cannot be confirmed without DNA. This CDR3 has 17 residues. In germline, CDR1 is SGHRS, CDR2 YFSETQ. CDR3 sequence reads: CASSLFGLAAGTGELFF.

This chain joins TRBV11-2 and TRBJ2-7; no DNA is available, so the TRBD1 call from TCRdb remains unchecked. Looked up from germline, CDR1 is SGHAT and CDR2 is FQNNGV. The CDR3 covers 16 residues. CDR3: CASSPSWSQGAYEQYF. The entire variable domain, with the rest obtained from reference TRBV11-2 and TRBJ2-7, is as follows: EAGVAQSPRYKIIEKRQSVAFWCNPISGHATLYWYQQILGQGPKLLIQFQNNGVVDDSQLPKDRFSAERLKGVDSTLKIQPAKLEDSAVYLCASSPSWSQGAYEQYFGPGTRLTVT.

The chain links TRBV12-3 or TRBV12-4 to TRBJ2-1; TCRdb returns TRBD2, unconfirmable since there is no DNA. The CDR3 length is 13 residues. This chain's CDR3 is CATGPSTANEQFF.

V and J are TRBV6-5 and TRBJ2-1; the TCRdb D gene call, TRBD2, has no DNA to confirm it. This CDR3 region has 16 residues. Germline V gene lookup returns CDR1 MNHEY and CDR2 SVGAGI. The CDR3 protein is CASSYSRGLGYNEQFF.

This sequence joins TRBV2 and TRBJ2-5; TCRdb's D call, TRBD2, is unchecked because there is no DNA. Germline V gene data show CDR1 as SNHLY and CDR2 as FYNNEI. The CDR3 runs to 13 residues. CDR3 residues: CASLREGRETQYF.